Listed below are T cell receptor beta chains from one sample, sequenced in a study of blood T cell repertoires in COVID-19. Repertoires were generated with immunoSEQ multiplex PCR, while TCRdb's copy carries only in-frame clones and drops some. The data show over 110,000 clones, around 82% seen once. Specimen: PBMCs or T cells enriched from blood (not recorded which). The source is a man between 40 and 49 years old with acute COVID-19. Both conserved end residues are part of each CDR3. The D gene is left open where the match is weak. Clone size appears in some rows only: once, few, many, or a class for an expanded clone.

abundance | d_gene | j_gene | v_gene | CDR3aa | CDR3nt
. | TRBD1 | TRBJ1-2 | TRBV18 | CASSPSGTGPYGYTF | TGTGCCAGCTCACCGTCCGGGACAGGACCCTATGGCTACACCTTC
. | TRBD1 | TRBJ1-5 | TRBV11-2 | CASSQDRGQPQHF | TGTGCCAGCAGCCAGGACAGGGGTCAGCCCCAGCATTTT
. | . | TRBJ2-3 | TRBV29-1 | CSEARRLDAPDTQYF | TGCAGCGAGGCCCGTAGACTCGACGCCCCAGATACGCAGTATTTT
. | TRBD1 | TRBJ1-3 | TRBV30 | CAWSADRSHSGNTIYF | TGTGCCTGGAGTGCGGACAGGTCACACTCTGGAAACACCATATATTTT
few | TRBD1 | TRBJ2-2 | TRBV5-4 | CASSRETGAGELFF | TGTGCCAGCAGCAGGGAAACAGGGGCCGGGGAGCTGTTTTTT
few | . | TRBJ2-1 | TRBV27 | CASSPAGVNEQFF | TGTGCCAGCAGCCCCGCAGGGGTCAATGAGCAGTTCTTC
. | . | TRBJ1-2 | TRBV6-2/TRBV6-3 | CASSPRTRGYTF | TGTGCCAGCAGCCCTCGTACTCGTGGCTACACCTTC
. | TRBD1 | TRBJ2-1 | TRBV29-1 | CSVDWRQGRYPLDNEQFF | TGCAGCGTTGACTGGCGACAGGGGCGATACCCTCTTGACAATGAGCAGTTCTTC
few | . | TRBJ1-1 | TRBV5-1 | CASSLTGPNTEAFF | TGCGCCAGCAGCTTGACAGGGCCGAACACTGAAGCTTTCTTT
. | TRBD1 | TRBJ2-1 | TRBV5-4 | CASSPTGGNYNEQFF | TGTGCCAGCAGCCCAACAGGGGGCAACTACAATGAGCAGTTCTTC
. | . | TRBJ1-1 | TRBV18 | CASSPGGTNTEAFF | TGTGCCAGCTCACCAGGGGGGACGAACACTGAAGCTTTCTTT
once | TRBD1 | TRBJ2-3 | TRBV2 | CASRGTGTDTQYF | TGTGCCAGCAGAGGGACAGGAACTGATACGCAGTATTTT
. | . | TRBJ2-7 | TRBV28 | CASRARGEQYF | TGTGCCAGCAGGGCCCGGGGGGAGCAGTACTTC
. | . | TRBJ2-1 | TRBV19 | CASSIGYGDNEQFF | TGTGCCAGTAGTATAGGATACGGTGACAATGAGCAGTTCTTC
. | . | TRBJ1-1 | TRBV29-1 | CSVAVNTEAFF | TGCAGCGTTGCAGTGAACACTGAAGCTTTCTTT
. | TRBD1 | TRBJ1-6 | TRBV28 | CASRLQGAYNSPLHF | TGTGCCAGCAGGTTGCAGGGGGCCTATAATTCACCCCTCCACTTT
. | TRBD1 | TRBJ2-2 | TRBV5-1 | CASSGDSNTGELFF | TGCGCCAGCAGCGGGGACAGTAACACCGGGGAGCTGTTTTTT
. | TRBD1 | TRBJ2-7 | TRBV28 | CASSLPDRAYEQYF | TGTGCCAGCAGTTTACCGGACAGGGCATACGAGCAGTACTTC
. | . | TRBJ1-5 | TRBV10-3 | CAISENGADQPQHF | TGTGCCATCAGTGAAAATGGGGCGGATCAGCCCCAGCATTTT
. | TRBD1 | TRBJ1-2 | TRBV7-2 | CASSLTGFYGYTF | TGTGCCAGCAGTTTGACAGGGTTCTATGGCTACACCTTC
. | TRBD1 | TRBJ2-7 | TRBV6-2/TRBV6-3 | CASSLSRGSYYEQYF | TGTGCCAGCAGTTTGTCCAGGGGGTCCTACTACGAGCAGTACTTC
. | . | TRBJ1-2 | TRBV24-1 | CATSDSNYGYTF | TGTGCCACCAGTGACAGTAACTATGGCTACACCTTC
. | TRBD2 | TRBJ2-1 | TRBV2 | CASSPGLAYNEQFF | TGTGCCAGCAGCCCGGGACTAGCCTACAATGAGCAGTTCTTC
. | . | TRBJ1-6 | TRBV28 | CASRPPQGRVYSPLHF | TGTGCCAGCAGGCCCCCCCAGGGAAGGGTGTATTCACCCCTCCACTTT
. | TRBD2 | TRBJ2-7 | TRBV5-4 | CASSLGGLAGGIEQYF | TGTGCCAGCAGCTTGGGGGGACTAGCGGGAGGGATCGAGCAGTACTTC
. | TRBD1 | TRBJ1-1 | TRBV2 | CASRLTGGMTEAFF | TGTGCCAGCAGGCTAACAGGGGGCATGACTGAAGCTTTCTTT
. | . | TRBJ2-1 | TRBV2 | CASSHRQGGQFF | TGTGCCAGCAGTCACAGACAGGGAGGACAGTTCTTC
. | . | TRBJ2-7 | TRBV6-2/TRBV6-3 | CASSVRQTYSYEQYF | TGTGCCAGCAGCGTTCGACAGACCTACTCCTACGAGCAGTACTTC
. | . | TRBJ1-1 | TRBV28 | CASSSPGGMNTEAFF | TGTGCCAGCAGTTCCCCTGGAGGGATGAACACTGAAGCTTTCTTT
. | TRBD2 | TRBJ2-3 | TRBV19 | CASRTSPGLAGGTQYF | TGTGCCAGTAGAACCAGTCCGGGACTAGCGGGAGGGACGCAGTATTTT
. | . | TRBJ1-1 | TRBV30 | CAWITGTSEAFF | TGTGCCTGGATAACAGGTACTTCTGAAGCTTTCTTT
. | TRBD1 | TRBJ2-3 | TRBV6-6 | CASRSHRGASTDTQYF | TGTGCCAGCAGGTCTCACAGGGGGGCTAGCACAGATACGCAGTATTTT
. | TRBD2 | TRBJ2-1 | TRBV11-2 | CASSTGTSGAYNEQFF | TGTGCCAGCAGCACAGGGACTAGCGGGGCCTACAATGAGCAGTTCTTC
. | TRBD1 | TRBJ2-1 | TRBV28 | CASSPLQGVGDAQFF | TGTGCCAGCAGCCCTCTCCAGGGGGTCGGGGACGCGCAGTTCTTC
. | . | TRBJ2-2 | TRBV4-3 | CASSQGQAYTGELFF | TGCGCCAGCAGCCAAGGACAGGCCTACACCGGGGAGCTGTTTTTT
. | TRBD1 | TRBJ2-3 | TRBV19 | CASNPRQGVDTQYF | TGTGCCAGTAATCCCCGACAGGGAGTAGATACGCAGTATTTT
. | TRBD2 | TRBJ2-1 | TRBV30 | CAWRGLADYNEQFF | TGTGCCTGGAGGGGACTAGCGGACTACAATGAGCAGTTCTTC
. | . | TRBJ2-3 | TRBV5-1 | CASSLAETRSPDTQYF | TGCGCCAGCAGCTTGGCGGAGACTAGAAGCCCAGATACGCAGTATTTT
. | . | TRBJ1-6 | TRBV12-3/TRBV12-4 | CASSLHLTPLHF | TGTGCCAGCAGCCTCCACCTAACTCCCCTCCACTTT
. | . | TRBJ2-5 | TRBV29-1 | CSALGGVRQETQYF | TGCAGCGCCCTAGGGGGGGTGAGGCAAGAGACCCAGTACTTC
. | TRBD1 | TRBJ1-3 | TRBV4-3 | CASSQEVRDRVFGNTIYF | TGCGCCAGCAGCCAAGAGGTCCGGGACAGGGTATTCGGAAACACCATATATTTT
once | . | TRBJ2-5 | TRBV6-5 | CASSRMGAEETQYF | TGTGCCAGCAGCCGAATGGGCGCCGAAGAGACCCAGTACTTC
. | . | TRBJ2-5 | TRBV4-1 | CASSHGTATPLGETQYF | TGCGCCAGCAGCCATGGCACGGCGACTCCCCTCGGAGAGACCCAGTACTTC
. | TRBD1 | TRBJ1-1 | TRBV11-2 | CASSPDRDTEAFF | TGTGCCAGCAGCCCGGACAGGGACACTGAAGCTTTCTTT
. | . | TRBJ2-3 | TRBV10-2 | CASTRSGADTQYF | TGCGCCAGCACCCGCTCCGGGGCAGATACGCAGTATTTT
. | TRBD2 | TRBJ2-3 | TRBV25-1 | CASSGFSGGGSTDTQYF | TGTGCCAGCAGCGGTTTCTCCGGGGGAGGGAGCACAGATACGCAGTATTTT